This T cell receptor beta chain was captured by sequencing in a study of T cell responses to AZD1222 COVID-19 vaccine. Study conclusions and caveats: Clonal diversity may have been underestimated in mostly white British donors.

Comment on this clone: Its matching antigen is unknown.

Profiled with immunoSEQ multiplex PCR; TCRdb holds only in-frame clones, not every one. The sample yields roughly 36,000 clones, 85% to 90% seen once. J lost 2 bases, V lost 2 bases, and 12 bases had no gene match. There are 19 residues in the CDR3. In germline, CDR1 is MGHRA, CDR2 YSYEKL. The clonotype was recovered from an adult in good health. This chain joins TRBV4-1 and TRBJ2-6; TRBD2 matches 7 bases. The sequencing here drew on peripheral blood, taken on day 0 of AZD1222 vaccination. The CDR3 spells CASSQHQRGGEAGANVLTF. CDR3 nucleotide sequence: TGCGCCAGCAGCCAACACCAACGTGGGGGGGAGGCTGGGGCCAACGTCCTGACTTTC.